A selection of T cell receptor beta chains follows, all from one sample in a study of CD8 T cells in Susac syndrome. MiXCR, applied by TCRdb to the immunoSEQ multiplex PCR reads, yields one record per CDR3 protein. This table has approximately 49,000 distinct CDR3 sequences, around 93% appearing once. Sequencing input: CD8+ T cells from PBMCs. Receptor source: a human donor with Susac syndrome. CDR3s include the opening cysteine and the closing phenylalanine or tryptophan. Each record gives: clone size, J gene, CDR3 length, V gene, D gene, CDR3 protein, CDR3 DNA. A D gene is named only where the DNA matches it firmly. Clone sizes are given selectively: once, few, many, or a class where the clone is expanded.

NA,TRBJ1-6,17,TRBV5-1,TRBD1,CASRGGGPSSYNSPLHF,TGCGCCAGCAGGGGAGGGGGCCCGAGCTCCTATAATTCACCCCTCCACTTT
once,TRBJ2-7,14,TRBV20-1,TRBD1,CSAGWTGRTYEQYF,TGCAGTGCAGGTTGGACAGGACGCACCTACGAGCAGTACTTC
NA,TRBJ2-1,17,TRBV20-1,TRBD2,CSARASGGLSSYNEQFF,TGCAGTGCTAGGGCTAGCGGGGGGCTGAGCTCCTACAATGAGCAGTTCTTC
NA,TRBJ1-5,14,TRBV7-9,NA,CASSLGGRNQPQHF,TGTGCCAGCAGCTTAGGGGGGCGGAATCAGCCCCAGCATTTT
NA,TRBJ2-5,15,TRBV19,TRBD2,CASSLDSGGEETQYF,TGTGCCAGTAGTTTAGATAGCGGGGGAGAAGAGACCCAGTACTTC
NA,TRBJ2-2,14,TRBV9,NA,CASSVGYNTGELFF,TGTGCCAGCAGCGTAGGGTACAACACCGGGGAGCTGTTTTTT
NA,TRBJ1-5,15,TRBV6-2/TRBV6-3,TRBD1,CAISRGDRVNQPQHF,TGTGCCATCTCTCGGGGGGACAGGGTGAATCAGCCCCAGCATTTT
NA,TRBJ2-1,12,TRBV15,NA,CATRGSIGEQFF,TGTGCCACTCGAGGGAGCATCGGTGAGCAGTTCTTC
NA,TRBJ2-7,19,TRBV18,NA,CASSPRIQAGTRGGHEQYF,TGTGCCAGCTCACCAAGGATACAGGCCGGGACCAGGGGAGGTCACGAGCAGTACTTC
NA,TRBJ2-5,17,TRBV19,TRBD2,CASSWTSGGPSGETQYF,TGTGCCAGTAGCTGGACTAGCGGGGGGCCTTCCGGGGAGACCCAGTACTTC
NA,TRBJ1-6,16,TRBV24-1,NA,CATSDPELNGGSPLHF,TGTGCCACCAGTGACCCCGAACTTAACGGCGGTTCACCCCTCCACTTT
NA,TRBJ2-3,15,TRBV7-9,TRBD1,CASSHIDRGADTQYF,TGTGCCAGCAGCCATATCGACAGGGGAGCAGATACGCAGTATTTT
NA,TRBJ2-2,17,TRBV18,TRBD1,CASSPKDRGPSTGELFF,TGTGCCAGCTCACCAAAAGACAGGGGGCCGAGCACCGGGGAGCTGTTTTTT
few,TRBJ2-7,13,TRBV11-3,TRBD1,CASSLGTDYEQYF,TGTGCCAGCAGTTTAGGGACAGACTACGAGCAGTACTTC
NA,TRBJ1-2,13,TRBV29-1,NA,CSVGQGPPGGYTF,TGCAGCGTTGGACAAGGTCCCCCGGGGGGCTACACCTTC
NA,TRBJ2-7,17,TRBV9,NA,CASSDSSRGGGTYEQYF,TGTGCCAGCAGCGACTCAAGCAGGGGGGGCGGGACCTACGAGCAGTACTTC
NA,TRBJ2-7,15,TRBV27,NA,CASSLSQRPAYEQYF,TGTGCCAGCAGTTTATCCCAGCGCCCAGCCTACGAGCAGTACTTC
NA,TRBJ2-3,17,TRBV5-4,NA,CASSSTKFSGSTDTQYF,TGTGCCAGCAGCAGCACGAAATTTAGCGGTAGCACAGATACGCAGTATTTT
NA,TRBJ2-3,14,TRBV20-1,NA,CSARDLNYTDTQYF,TGCAGTGCTAGAGATCTCAACTACACAGATACGCAGTATTTT
NA,TRBJ1-1,13,TRBV7-6,TRBD1,CASSLGRDREAFF,TGTGCCAGCAGCTTAGGAAGGGACAGGGAAGCTTTCTTT
once,TRBJ1-2,14,TRBV29-1,NA,CSVRKVGVNYGYTF,TGCAGCGTTCGGAAGGTGGGGGTTAACTATGGCTACACCTTC
NA,TRBJ1-4,14,TRBV20-1,NA,CSATGGTVNEKLFF,TGCAGTGCTACGGGGGGTACAGTGAATGAAAAACTGTTTTTT
NA,TRBJ2-5,13,TRBV12-3/TRBV12-4,NA,CASVRGAQETQYF,TGTGCCAGCGTACGGGGGGCCCAAGAGACCCAGTACTTC
NA,TRBJ1-4,15,TRBV7-9,NA,CASSPRWEQREKLFF,TGTGCCAGCAGCCCAAGATGGGAACAGCGAGAAAAACTGTTTTTT
NA,TRBJ1-2,14,TRBV9,NA,CASSVGRSNYGYTF,TGTGCCAGCAGCGTAGGGCGGTCTAACTATGGCTACACCTTC
NA,TRBJ2-3,17,TRBV7-3,TRBD2,CASSLTGLAGYTDTQYF,TGTGCCAGCAGCTTAACGGGACTAGCGGGGTACACAGATACGCAGTATTTT
NA,TRBJ1-1,11,TRBV20-1,NA,CSATSYTEAFF,TGCAGTGCTACTTCATACACTGAAGCTTTCTTT
NA,TRBJ2-5,14,TRBV20-1,TRBD2,CSATDSGGGETQYF,TGCAGTGCTACGGATAGCGGGGGGGGAGAGACCCAGTACTTC
NA,TRBJ1-1,12,TRBV20-1,NA,CSARDWGTEAFF,TGCAGTGCTAGAGATTGGGGGACAGAAGCTTTCTTT
NA,TRBJ2-7,16,TRBV9,NA,CASSDLRDGASYEQYF,TGTGCCAGCAGCGACCTACGGGACGGGGCCTCCTACGAGCAGTACTTC
NA,TRBJ1-4,14,TRBV12-5,TRBD1,CASGSDRGGEKLFF,TGTGCTAGTGGTTCTGACAGGGGTGGCGAAAAACTGTTTTTT
NA,TRBJ1-6,18,TRBV6-1,NA,CASTRLWEPGRRNSPLHF,TGTGCCAGCACCCGGTTATGGGAACCGGGACGTCGGAATTCACCCCTCCACTTT
NA,TRBJ1-2,10,TRBV21-1,NA,CASSPRGYTF,TGTGCCAGCAGCCCACGAGGCTACACCTTC
NA,TRBJ2-3,14,TRBV20-1,TRBD1,CSAEDRAGTDTQYF,TGCAGTGCGGAAGACAGGGCTGGTACAGATACGCAGTATTTT
NA,TRBJ2-3,16,TRBV29-1,TRBD1,CSVERTGDPSTDTQYF,TGCAGCGTTGAACGAACAGGGGACCCCAGCACAGATACGCAGTATTTT
NA,TRBJ2-2,15,TRBV11-2,TRBD2,CASSFGTSVIGELFF,TGTGCCAGCAGCTTCGGGACTAGCGTCATCGGGGAGCTGTTTTTT
NA,TRBJ2-2,15,TRBV5-4,TRBD2,CASRLGEGYAGELFF,TGTGCCAGCAGGCTGGGGGAGGGTTACGCCGGGGAGCTGTTTTTT
NA,TRBJ1-2,11,TRBV29-1,TRBD1,CSVVDRASYTF,TGCAGCGTCGTGGACAGGGCGAGCTACACCTTC
NA,TRBJ1-1,12,TRBV30,NA,CAWGTLNTEAFF,TGTGCCTGGGGGACATTGAACACTGAAGCTTTCTTT
NA,TRBJ2-1,13,TRBV6-6,NA,CAMGPSSYNEQFF,TGTGCCATGGGACCCAGCTCCTACAATGAGCAGTTCTTC
NA,TRBJ2-2,14,TRBV29-1,TRBD2,CSVEASGGAGELFF,TGCAGCGTTGAAGCTAGCGGGGGAGCCGGGGAGCTGTTTTTT
NA,TRBJ2-7,14,TRBV29-1,TRBD1,CSVPPGGGVYEQYF,TGCAGCGTTCCACCAGGGGGCGGAGTATACGAGCAGTACTTC
NA,TRBJ1-2,13,TRBV12-3/TRBV12-4,NA,CASSFSRDYGYTF,TGTGCCAGCAGTTTTTCAAGGGACTATGGCTACACCTTC